What follows are 19 T cell receptor beta chains derived from one specimen sequenced in a study of T cell responses to AZD1222 COVID-19 vaccine. Only in-frame clones appear in the TCRdb table, and some are missing; sequencing was by immunoSEQ multiplex PCR. Of about 99,000 clones in the sample, about 90% were seen once. The sample here was peripheral blood, taken on day 0 of AZD1222 vaccination. The receptor source for this set is an adult in good health.

The V gene is TRBV6-5, the J gene TRBJ1-4; the match to TRBD1 covers 8 bases. Germline values: CDR1 MNHEY, CDR2 SVGAGI. This CDR3 contains 15 residues. The V segment lost 5 bases and the J segment 8 bases; nucleotides outside the gene matches: 10. DNA of the CDR3: TGTGCCAGCAGTAGCTCAGGGGGCAGGAGGGAAAAACTGTTTTTT. Its translation: CASSSSGGRREKLFF.

CDR3 loop: CASIPGTRVSNEQFF. The CDR3 DNA reads as TGTGCCAGCATCCCCGGGACCCGGGTGTCCAATGAGCAGTTCTTC. The chain combines TRBV11-2 with TRBJ2-1; D possibly uses TRBD1 or TRBD2 (5 bases each). The CDR3 is 15 amino acids. The germline CDR1 and CDR2 sequences are SGHAT and FQNNGV. V lost 7 bases and J 6 bases, leaving 19 bases between the germline ends.

This clone has ten or more counts. This chain joins TRBV7-9 and TRBJ1-2; a possible D gene is TRBD1 (5 bases). Germline CDR1 and CDR2: SEHNR and FQNEAQ (reference sequence). The V end was cut by 1 base, the J end by 8 bases, with 11 bases between. This CDR3 region has 13 residues. The CDR3 sequence: CASSLGGLQGYTF. CDR3 DNA sequence: TGTGCCAGCAGCTTAGGGGGCCTCCAGGGCTACACCTTC.

In nucleotides, the CDR3 is TGTGCCAGCTCCCCCTCGGGGGCGGCTAATGAGCAGTTCTTC. Translation gives CASSPSGAANEQFF. J is TRBJ2-1 and V is TRBV18; perhaps D is TRBD1 or TRBD2 (6 bases each). The CDR3 sequence is 14 residues long. Trimming left V 6 bases short and J 7 bases short, with 16 bases between. CDR1 and CDR2 (germline): KGHSH, LQKENI. Variable domain in full (rest from reference TRBV18 and TRBJ2-1): NAGVMQNPRHLVRRRGQEARLRCSPMKGHSHVYWYRQLPEEGLKFMVYLQKENIIDESGMPKERFSAEFPKEGPSILRIQQVVRGDSAAYFCASSPSGAANEQFFGPGTRLTVL.

The rearrangement uses TRBV11-3 and TRBJ2-7; TRBD1 matches 8 bases. The CDR3 loop spans 14 amino acids. Germline loops: CDR1 SGHNT, CDR2 YENEEA. J was trimmed by 1 base and V by 2 bases; bases with no gene match: 1. Written as DNA, the CDR3 is TGTGCCAGCAGCTTAAGACAGGGGTCCTACGAGCAGTACGTC. It yields the protein CASSLRQGSYEQYV.

The V and J genes are TRBV4-1 and TRBJ1-5; D ambiguous. V gave up 1 base and J gave up 5 bases, with 3 bases separating them. Germline V gene lookup returns CDR1 MGHRA and CDR2 YSYEKL. The length of the CDR3 is 12 residues. CDR3 region: CASSQADQPQHF. DNA of the CDR3: TGCGCCAGCAGCCAAGCGGATCAGCCCCAGCATTTT.

This clone has only a few counts. V gene TRBV7-9 combines with J gene TRBJ2-4; D unresolved. This CDR3 has 15 residues. Germline V lookup: CDR1 SEHNR, CDR2 FQNEAQ (reference sequence). V was trimmed by 1 base and J by 8 bases, leaving 15 bases between them. The CDR3 DNA is TGTGCCAGCAGCTTAGGGTTTACCTTTCGGGACATTCAGTACTTC. Translated: CASSLGFTFRDIQYF.

The V gene is TRBV19, the J gene TRBJ1-6; 7 positions agree with TRBD1. Germline CDR1 LNHDA, CDR2 SQIVND (reference sequence). The CDR3 has 14 amino acids. The CDR3 protein is CASSLGQEESPLHF. Written as DNA, the CDR3 is TGTGCTTCCTCACTAGGACAGGAGGAATCACCCCTCCACTTT.

The CDR3 loop is CASSQETGGYGYTF. The CDR3 region has the DNA TGCGCCAGCAGCCAAGAGACAGGGGGCTATGGCTACACCTTC. This chain links TRBV4-3 with TRBJ1-2, with TRBD1 matching over 9 bases. CDR1 and CDR2 (germline): LGHNA, YSLEER. CDR3 length: 14 amino acids. V dropped 0 bases and J dropped 4; count of bases not matched to a gene: 0.

The chain links TRBV21-1 to TRBJ1-5. TRBV21-1 corresponds to a pseudogene. The CDR3 covers 16 residues. CDR3 DNA: TGTGCCAGCAGCAAAGGGGAGGGCCTCCCTCGTCAGCCCCAGCATTTT. This sequence encodes CASSKGEGLPRQPQHF.

CDR3 residues: CASSLFSRRDTEAFF. In nucleotides, the CDR3 is TGTGCCAGCAGCTTGTTCAGCAGGAGAGACACTGAAGCTTTCTTT. This chain uses TRBV5-6 with TRBJ1-1; D gene uncertain. Looked up from germline, CDR1 is SGHDT and CDR2 is YYEEEE. The CDR3 consists of 15 residues. Trimming cost V 1 base and J 3 bases, with 13 bases left between them.

The chain uses TRBV4-3 and TRBJ1-6; D is undetermined. With 0 bases removed from V and 14 bases from J, the gap between germline ends came to 11 bases. CDR1 is LGHNA, CDR2 YSLEER, per germline. This CDR3 region has 13 residues. The CDR3 spells CASSQDRLGSLHF. CDR3 coding DNA: TGCGCCAGCAGCCAAGACAGGCTGGGGTCCCTCCACTTT.

The J gene is TRBJ1-2, the V gene TRBV4-3; D is unclear. V was cut by 0 bases and J by 0 bases, with 11 bases left in between. Germline-derived CDR1 and CDR2 are LGHNA and YSLEER. This CDR3 region has 16 residues. The CDR3 here is CASSQDIRASNYGYTF. The CDR3 region has the DNA TGCGCCAGCAGCCAAGATATCCGGGCCTCTAACTATGGCTACACCTTC.

This clone came up once. J is TRBJ2-3 and V is TRBV24-1, with 10 bases aligning to TRBD1. Unmatched junction bases numbered 12, after V lost 4 bases and J lost 6 bases. This CDR3 comprises 17 residues. CDR1 is KGHDR and CDR2 is SFDVKD in the germline V gene. The CDR3 region is CATSDTGQGEIWDTQYF. The CDR3 nucleotides read TGTGCCACCAGTGACACTGGACAGGGGGAGATTTGGGATACGCAGTATTTT.

As concerns this clone: One end of the junction is discordant with germline, which a read error may explain. J is TRBJ2-1 and V is TRBV7-7; perhaps TRBD2 as D (5 bases). Germline CDR1 and CDR2: SSHAT and FNYEAQ (reference sequence). The CDR3 spans 15 residues. The chain's CDR3 is CASSPTTSSYNEQFF. CDR3 nucleotides: TGTGCTAGCAGCCCGACTACCAGCTCCTACAATGAGCAGTTCTTC.

V and J are TRBV6-1 and TRBJ2-5; 15 bases agree with TRBD2. V was clipped by 2 bases and J by 5 bases; unmatched bases: 12. CDR1 is MNHNS, CDR2 SASEGT, per germline. This CDR3 spans 19 amino acids. Written as DNA, the CDR3 is TGTGCCAGCAGTGAAAATTTTGTAGGACTAGCGGGGGGGCGCGAGACCCAGTACTTC. This gives the protein CASSENFVGLAGGRETQYF.

This clone was seen a single time. At one of its ends the junction is not consistent with the germline gene, which may arise from a read error. The V call is TRBV7-7, the J call TRBJ2-1; 13 bases match TRBD2. The CDR3 runs to 16 residues. Germline V gives CDR1 SSHAT, CDR2 FNYEAQ (reference sequence). This CDR3 reads CASSAELAGGHNEQFF. CDR3 nucleotide sequence: TGTGCTAGCAGCGCCGAACTAGCGGGAGGGCATAATGAGCAGTTCTTC.

The chain employs TRBV15 and TRBJ2-3; D unresolved. The CDR3 sequence is 13 residues long. Trimming pared 2 bases from V and 2 bases from J, leaving 5 bases between. CDR1 and CDR2 (germline): LNHNV, YYDKDF (reference sequence). This CDR3 reads CATSRPDTDTQYF. CDR3 nucleotides: TGTGCCACCAGCAGACCTGACACAGATACGCAGTATTTT.

Comments on this clone: A read error may produce the germline difference seen at one junction end. J is TRBJ2-2 and V is TRBV5-1; no clear D. This CDR3 spans 15 amino acids. Looked up from germline, CDR1 is SGHRS and CDR2 is YFSETQ. The CDR3 DNA follows: TGTGCCAGCAGCACCCCCCAAAGGGCCACCGGGGAGCTGTTTTTT. This encodes CASSTPQRATGELFF.